The 19 T cell receptor beta chains reported below all come from one sample, sequenced in a study of T-cell memory formation after mild COVID-19. TCRdb re-derived calls from the 5' RACE reads in MiXCR, one entry per CDR3 protein. The sample has around 340,000 distinct CDR3 sequences; approximately 15% are singletons. Sequenced input: PBMCs or a T cell subset sorted from them (not recorded which). These receptors were taken from a man younger than 30 who had mild COVID-19 (a few samples of this study predate the infection). Cell type and time point are not known.

Only a few counts were recorded for this clonotype. The chain combines TRBV7-3 with TRBJ2-1; 7 bases match TRBD2. Germline assignment: CDR1 SGHTA and CDR2 FQGTGA. The CDR3 totals 13 residues. Trimming removed 5 bases from V and 9 bases from J; junction bases left unmatched: 7. The CDR3 DNA reads as TGTGCCAGCAGCCCTGCCACGGGGGGTGAGCAGTTCTTC. Translation gives CASSPATGGEQFF.

This clonotype has just a few counts. The J gene is TRBJ2-3, the V gene TRBV2; a weak D match, TRBD2 (6 bases). This CDR3 contains 16 residues. V was shortened by 7 bases and J by 8 bases, with 25 bases between the two germline ends. Per the germline V gene, CDR1 is SNHLY and CDR2 is FYNNEI. DNA for the CDR3: TGTGCCAGCAATTCGATCGGGGGTGCATACATGGGTACGCAGTATTTT. Translating it yields CASNSIGGAYMGTQYF.

As DNA, the CDR3 is TGTGCCACGCGACCGGGACAGGGCTACGAGCAGTACTTC. Its translation: CATRPGQGYEQYF. J is TRBJ2-5 and V is TRBV19; 9 positions match TRBD1. The DNA end is a closer match to TRBJ2-7, so the J assignment may be wrong. The CDR3 length is 13 residues. Germline CDR1 is LNHDA and CDR2 is SQIVND (reference sequence).

There are a few counts of this clonotype. The V and J genes are TRBV7-2 and TRBJ2-1; TRBD2 agrees at 9 bases. Unmatched junction bases numbered 3, after V lost 4 bases and J lost 5 bases. Germline V gene data show CDR1 as SGHTA and CDR2 as FQGNSA. CDR3 size: 14 residues. CDR3 region: CASSYSGGDNEQFF. CDR3 coding DNA: TGTGCCAGCAGCTATAGCGGGGGCGACAATGAGCAGTTCTTC.

The chain couples TRBV20-1 to TRBJ1-1, with unresolved D. V lost 3 bases to trimming and J lost 7 bases, with 12 bases between them. Germline-derived CDR1 and CDR2 are DFQATT and SNEGSKA (reference sequence). CDR3 size: 12 residues. For the CDR3, the DNA is TGCAGTGCTAGGGAGGCAGTGCGTGAAGCTTTCTTT. This encodes CSAREAVREAFF.

This clonotype was seen a handful of times. The rearrangement joins TRBV5-1 to TRBJ2-1, with D perhaps matching TRBD1 (6 bases). Germline V gene data show CDR1 as SGHRS and CDR2 as YFSETQ. Trimming removed 5 bases at V and 5 bases at J, with 14 bases between. This CDR3 contains 14 residues. The CDR3 DNA follows: TGCGCCAGCAGTTTACAGGGAAAAAACAATGAGCAGTTCTTC. Translation: CASSLQGKNNEQFF.

This clonotype was found many times. V is TRBV5-1 and J is TRBJ1-1, with a tentative D call TRBD1 (6 bases). Trimming removed 4 bases from V and 1 base from J, with 11 bases in between. In germline, CDR1 is SGHRS, CDR2 YFSETQ. The CDR3 is 14 amino acids. This chain's CDR3 is CASSLGQRNTEAFF. DNA for the CDR3: TGCGCCAGCAGCCTCGGACAGAGGAACACTGAAGCTTTCTTT. Variable domain in full (rest from reference TRBV5-1 and TRBJ1-1): KAGVTQTPRYLIKTRGQQVTLSCSPISGHRSVSWYQQTPGQGLQFLFEYFSETQRNKGNFPGRFSGRQFSNSRSEMNVSTLELGDSALYLCASSLGQRNTEAFFGQGTRLTVV.

In its sample, this clonotype was seen many times. CDR3 region: CASSVGSSYEQYV. CDR3 nucleotides: TGCGCCAGCAGCGTCGGAAGCTCCTACGAGCAGTACGTC. The gene calls are TRBV5-1 and TRBJ2-7; no firm D call. V lost 4 bases and J lost 0, with 8 bases in between. This CDR3 is 13 amino acids long. Germline CDR1 reads SGHRS; CDR2 reads YFSETQ.

In this sample, this clonotype turned up a few times. This CDR3 reads CAIRSGDSLANYGYTF. CDR3 DNA sequence: TGTGCCATCAGATCCGGAGACAGTCTAGCTAACTATGGCTACACCTTC. The chain joins TRBV10-3 to TRBJ1-2, with D perhaps matching TRBD1 (5 bases). Germline V lookup: CDR1 ENHRY, CDR2 SYGVKD. The ends were cut back, 6 bases at V and 0 bases at J, with 17 bases in the middle. The CDR3 loop spans 16 amino acids.

This chain connects TRBV15 to TRBJ2-1; D is tentatively TRBD1 or TRBD2 (5 bases each). The CDR3 runs to 16 residues. Germline lookup yields CDR1 LNHNV and CDR2 YYDKDF (reference sequence). The V and J ends lost 3 bases and 0 bases respectively, with 12 bases between them. CDR3 protein: CATSSGTSGSYNEQFF. CDR3 nucleotides: TGTGCCACCAGCAGCGGGACCTCCGGCTCCTACAATGAGCAGTTCTTC.

The chain links TRBV10-3 to TRBJ1-5, with D unclear. The germline V gene has CDR1 ENHRY and CDR2 SYGVKD. CDR3 length: 16 residues. The V end lost 4 bases, the J end lost 5 bases, and 18 bases lay between the germline ends. CDR3 region: CAISAAPPALHQPQHF. The CDR3 coding sequence is TGTGCCATCAGTGCGGCCCCACCTGCCCTCCATCAGCCCCAGCATTTT.

The chain joins TRBV27 to TRBJ2-7; 10 bases are a match to TRBD2. Germline V gene sequence: CDR1 MNHEY, CDR2 SMNVEV (reference sequence). This CDR3 region has 13 residues. V shed 6 bases and J 5 bases; nucleotides not matched to a gene: 4. In nucleotides, the CDR3 is TGTGCCAGCAGCACTAGCGGGGTCGACGAGCAGTACGTC. This sequence encodes CASSTSGVDEQYV.

This chain joins TRBV9 and TRBJ1-1; weak D call: TRBD1 (6 bases). Germline loops: CDR1 SGDLS, CDR2 YYNGEE. The CDR3 loop spans 16 amino acids. Trimming removed 3 bases from V and 1 base from J, with 16 bases in between. This chain's CDR3 is CASSEALDRPNTEAFF. CDR3 DNA sequence: TGTGCCAGCAGCGAGGCCCTTGACAGGCCGAACACTGAAGCTTTCTTT.

The CDR3 nucleotides are TGTGCCATGAGGCTTAACACCGGGGAGCTGTTTTTT. Amino acid sequence: CAMRLNTGELFF. The chain combines TRBV10-3 with TRBJ2-2, with unresolved D. CDR1 is ENHRY, CDR2 SYGVKD, per germline. The CDR3 loop spans 12 amino acids. The V gene lost 9 bases and the J gene lost 2 bases, with 7 bases spanning the gap.

The V and J genes are TRBV7-9 and TRBJ1-2; D unclear. The V end lost 4 bases, the J end lost 5 bases, and 11 bases lay between the germline ends. The germline V gene has CDR1 SEHNR and CDR2 FQNEAQ (reference sequence). CDR3 length: 13 residues. The CDR3 sequence is CASSSGRVYGYTF. The CDR3 DNA sequence: TGTGCCAGCAGCTCCGGACGGGTATATGGCTACACCTTC.

The chain joins TRBV12-3 or TRBV12-4 to TRBJ1-1; possible D gene TRBD1, 5 bases. Trimming left V 4 bases short and J 7 bases short, with 10 bases between. The CDR3 runs 12 residues. CDR3 amino acids: CASSWVRDEAFF. CDR3 in DNA: TGTGCCAGCAGTTGGGTCAGGGATGAAGCTTTCTTT.

This clonotype was seen only a few times. The chain has TRBV9 and TRBJ2-1; TRBD1 might be the D (5 bases). Trimming shortened V by 4 bases and J by 7 bases, and 18 bases separated the two germline ends. The V gene's germline CDR1 is SGDLS and CDR2 YYNGEE. The CDR3 sequence is 15 residues long. The CDR3 coding sequence is TGTGCCAGCAGCCCTTTTCGGACACCGGATAATGAGCAGTTCTTC. It specifies CASSPFRTPDNEQFF.

This clonotype came up a few times. The V and J genes are TRBV7-2 and TRBJ2-1, with TRBD2 matching over 7 bases. Losses at the gene ends were 4 bases for V and 7 bases for J; bases not matched to a gene: 16. CDR1 SGHTA and CDR2 FQGNSA come from the germline V gene. The CDR3 runs to 17 residues. CDR3 sequence reads: CASSSELLAVGGNEQFF. DNA of the CDR3: TGTGCCAGCAGCTCCGAACTCCTCGCGGTCGGGGGGAATGAGCAGTTCTTC.

The V call is TRBV9, the J call TRBJ2-2; possibly TRBD2 for D (5 bases). From germline, CDR1 is SGDLS and CDR2 YYNGEE. V was cut by 6 bases and J by 3 bases, with 15 bases left in between. CDR3 length equals 15 residues. CDR3 DNA: TGTGCCAGCACCGAACCGGGGTCGGACACCGGGGAGCTGTTTTTT. Translation gives CASTEPGSDTGELFF.